This T cell receptor (beta chain) comes out of a study of PD-1 blockade in classical Hodgkin lymphoma (TCRdb year 2020). Notes on the research overall: Nivolumab dosing was 3 mg/kg intravenously every 2 weeks, continuing until either disease progression or unacceptable toxicity. The study used CyTOF and TCR beta sequencing to define a peripheral blood immune signature of response to PD-1 blockade in classical Hodgkin lymphoma. What the authors observed across the whole study: Baseline diversity similar to that of newly diagnosed patients was observed in trial patients achieving complete response, whereas significantly lower diversity was observed in partial responders and progressors. A significant rise by C4D1 was seen in CD4+ but not CD8+ TCR diversity (p=0.0027 vs p=0.16), with the rise being most apparent in complete responders (p=0.02). Newly diagnosed patients were reported to have lower baseline TCR diversity than healthy donors, and relapsed/refractory patients were reported to have lower baseline TCR diversity still. Lower diversity was seen in patients whose nivolumab began less than 1 year after ASCT, and these patients were left out of later analyses so that immune reconstitution would not confound the results. Only a single clinical trial cohort was studied, and what caused the repertoire differences, possibly disease activity or prior therapy, remained undefined.

Genomic DNA was isolated using the Qiagen DNeasy kit from unsorted PBMCs as well as from negatively selected CD4+ and CD8+ fractions. TCR beta CDR3 regions were amplified by immunoSEQ multiplex PCR using primers annealing to V and J segments. A synthetic immune receptor repertoire was used to minimize amplification bias, and any remaining bias was removed computationally after sequencing. The study's processing was this. Repertoire diversity was quantified as the Shannon entropy index using custom Python scripts. Unsorted, CD4+ and CD8+ repertoires were analyzed separately, except for combined analyses in which CD4+ and CD8+ sequences were merged in silico. A clone was considered expanded if an increase in frequency of at least 2-fold after treatment relative to C1D1 was found, and a pseudocount of 0.5 was applied to clones undetected at baseline. Clones with 0 or 1 copy at C1D1 were classified as singleton clones, and clones with 2 or more copies were classified as non-singleton clones. Clones expanded in unsorted samples were labelled as CD4+, CD8+ or unknown by matching protein sequences in sorted samples from the same patient. Wilcoxon tests on paired samples were used to test changes in diversity from C1D1 to C4D1. TCRdb retrieved this table from immuneACCESS and kept in-frame rearrangements only. Not all clones are present; in checked studies, unresolved V genes account for under half, and no reason is known for the remainder. The D gene and trimming were derived from the DNA, and the V and J assignments and clone size from that table. The sample contains about 47,000 clones, 60% to 80% of them found a single time. The leading ten clones occupy 15% to 20% of the sample.

From the cysteine up to the phenylalanine, the CDR3 has a length of 15 residues. The read is trimmed to its CDR3 DNA, 45 bases read in frame from base 1. CDR1 is given as SGHDT and CDR2 as YYEEEE, both from the germline V gene. V was cut back by 1 base and J by 0 bases, leaving a gap of 10 bases between them. The time point label of this sample denotes: cycle 4 day 1 (C4D1), after 6 weeks of nivolumab. Every trial patient had relapsed following autologous stem cell transplantation, and prior brentuximab vedotin exposure was what differed among cohorts A, B and C. The trial cohort comprised 60 or so patients with relapsed/refractory classical Hodgkin lymphoma whose best overall responses were complete response, partial response or progressive disease. Single-agent nivolumab was administered to trial patients in the multi-cohort phase II CheckMate 205 trial. Best overall response was determined by an independent review committee according to the 2007 International Working Group response criteria. Trial PBMCs were collected just before the start of nivolumab (C1D1) and during therapy at cycle 2 day 1 and cycle 4 day 1. Peripheral blood was collected in 8 mL Vacutainer Cell Preparation Tubes, from which PBMCs were isolated by centrifugation and then cryopreserved.

About this clone itself: Its antigen has not been determined. Base qualities are not recorded, but no much larger clone differs from it by a single base.

Material: peripheral blood mononuclear cells (PBMCs), obtained before the fourth cycle of nivolumab. Here the chain combines TRBV5-6 and TRBJ1-1; D gene: possibly TRBD1, on 5 matching bases. This receptor was identified in a human donor with classical Hodgkin lymphoma. The DNA sequence is TGTGCCAGCAGCTTGCGAGGGGTTTTGAACACTGAAGCTTTCTTT. The encoded protein is CASSLRGVLNTEAFF.